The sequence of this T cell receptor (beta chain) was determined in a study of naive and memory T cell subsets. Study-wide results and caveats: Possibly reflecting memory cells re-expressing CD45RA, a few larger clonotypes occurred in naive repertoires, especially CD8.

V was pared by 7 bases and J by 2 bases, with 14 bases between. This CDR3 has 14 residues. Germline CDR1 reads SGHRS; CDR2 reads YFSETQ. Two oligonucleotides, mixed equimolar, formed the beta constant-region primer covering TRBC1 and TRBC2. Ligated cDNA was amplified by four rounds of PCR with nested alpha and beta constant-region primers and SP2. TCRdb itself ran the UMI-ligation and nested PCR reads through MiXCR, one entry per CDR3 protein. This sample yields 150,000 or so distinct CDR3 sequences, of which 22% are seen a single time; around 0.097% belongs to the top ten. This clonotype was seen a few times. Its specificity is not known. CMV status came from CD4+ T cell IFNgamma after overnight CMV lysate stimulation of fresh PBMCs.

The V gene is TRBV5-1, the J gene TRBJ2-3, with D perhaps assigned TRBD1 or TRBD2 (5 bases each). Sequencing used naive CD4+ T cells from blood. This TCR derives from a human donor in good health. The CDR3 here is CASPYGTNTDTQYF. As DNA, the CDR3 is TGCGCCAGCCCGTATGGGACCAACACAGATACGCAGTATTTT.